Listed below are T cell receptor beta chains from one sample, sequenced in a study of T-cell reconstitution after alpha-beta-depleted transplantation in children. TCRdb itself ran the PCR reads through MiXCR, one entry per CDR3 protein. This sample has about 240,000 distinct CDR3 sequences, with around 12% found just once. The sample consisted of PBMCs from the stem cell graft donor, taken from the stem cell graft. These receptors all come from a human donor who donated a stem cell graft to a child with acute lymphoblastic leukemia. Each CDR3 is given with its conserved first and last residue. D genes are given only for firm matches. The size of a clone is reported for some rows only, either as once, few or many, or as a class for expanded clones.

d_gene	v_gene	j_gene	abundance	CDR3nt	CDR3aa
NA	TRBV5-1	TRBJ1-6	few	TGCGCCAGCAGCTTGGTCGGCCTTTCACCCCTCCACTTT	CASSLVGLSPLHF
NA	TRBV19	TRBJ1-4	many	TGTGCCTCGGCCAGGGGATTTCACGAAAAACTGTTTTTT	CASARGFHEKLFF
NA	TRBV7-8	TRBJ2-7	many	TGTGCCAGCAGCTTGACAAAGGGTTACGAGCAGTACTTC	CASSLTKGYEQYF
NA	TRBV6-1	TRBJ1-1	many	TGTGCCAGCATCAAATGGGATGGGAACACTGAAGCTTTCTTT	CASIKWDGNTEAFF
TRBD2	TRBV20-1	TRBJ2-3	NA	TGCAGTGCTAGTCCCGCTAGCGGGAGGAGTTCAGATACGCAGTATTTT	CSASPASGRSSDTQYF
NA	TRBV5-1	TRBJ2-5	many	TGCGCCAGCAGGAGTCCGGGAGAAGAGACCCAGTACTTC	CASRSPGEETQYF
NA	TRBV20-1	TRBJ2-7	many	TGCAGTGCCTCCGGAACGAACTACGAGCAGTACTTC	CSASGTNYEQYF
NA	TRBV27	TRBJ1-1	many	TGTGCCAGCAAACCAATTACAGATATGAACACTGAAGCTTTCTTT	CASKPITDMNTEAFF
TRBD2	TRBV3-1	TRBJ2-1	NA	TGTGCCAGCTCCCAAGCGAGGGGAGGGGCGGGGGGGTCCTACAATGAGCAGTTCTTC	CASSQARGGAGGSYNEQFF
NA	TRBV20-1	TRBJ2-1	many	TGCAGTGCTAGAGATCCCGCCGGGTACAATGAGCAGTTCTTC	CSARDPAGYNEQFF
TRBD2	TRBV7-7	TRBJ2-3	many	TGTGCTAGCAGCTCGGGACTAGCGGGAGTGGTAGATACGCAGTATTTT	CASSSGLAGVVDTQYF
NA	TRBV6-6	TRBJ2-2	many	TGTGCCACCCCACGGATTAACACCGGGGAGCTGTTTTTT	CATPRINTGELFF
TRBD2	TRBV9	TRBJ2-5	once	TGTGCCAGCAGCGTTGACCTAGCGGAAGAGACCCAGTACTTC	CASSVDLAEETQYF
NA	TRBV20-1	TRBJ2-5	many	TGCAGTGCTAGAGGGTACCAAGAGACCCAGTACTTC	CSARGYQETQYF
NA	TRBV7-9	TRBJ1-5	many	TGTGCCAGCAGCTTAGTCGGGCCGGGGCAGCCCCAGCATTTT	CASSLVGPGQPQHF
NA	TRBV29-1	TRBJ1-1	many	TGCAGCGGACAGGAAGGCCTCGAGTACACTGAAGCTTTCTTT	CSGQEGLEYTEAFF
NA	TRBV20-1	TRBJ1-2	NA	TGCAGTGCTAGAGACCGGACGGGGAATGGCTGCACCTTC	CSARDRTGNGCTF
NA	TRBV3-1	TRBJ1-2	many	TGTGCCAGCAGCCAAGGCAGGAGCTATGGCTACACCTTC	CASSQGRSYGYTF
NA	TRBV24-1	TRBJ1-5	many	TGTGCCACCAGTGAGGCAGGGGAGAATCAGCCCCAGCATTTT	CATSEAGENQPQHF
NA	TRBV27	TRBJ2-5	NA	TGTGCCAGCAGTCCCTCCCTCCTCCAAGAGACCCAGTACTTC	CASSPSLLQETQYF
TRBD1	TRBV12-3/TRBV12-4	TRBJ2-1	many	TGTGCCAGCAGTTTAGTGGCAGGGGGCTTAGACAATGAGCAGTTCTTC	CASSLVAGGLDNEQFF
TRBD1	TRBV20-1	TRBJ1-2	many	TGCAGTGCTACCCACAGGGGCCTTTCCACAACCTATGGCTACACCTTC	CSATHRGLSTTYGYTF
NA	TRBV18	TRBJ1-5	NA	TGTCCCAGCTCACCGACCAAGGGACAGCCCCAGCATTTT	CPSSPTKGQPQHF
TRBD1	TRBV12-3/TRBV12-4	TRBJ1-2	NA	TGTGCCAGCAGGGTCAGGGGGGGGGCATATGGCTACACCTTC	CASRVRGGAYGYTF
NA	TRBV28	TRBJ2-7	many	TGTGCCAGCAGAACCGGGTCCCTCGAGCAGTACTTC	CASRTGSLEQYF
TRBD1	TRBV11-3	TRBJ1-1	many	TGTGCCAGCAGCCCGGGGACAGTGAACACTGAAGCTTTCTTT	CASSPGTVNTEAFF
NA	TRBV7-8	TRBJ1-6	many	TGTGCCAGCAGCTTCACGGGGGTCCATAATTCACCCCTCCACTTT	CASSFTGVHNSPLHF